This TCR beta chain is drawn from a study of shared clonotypes between healthy human individuals. Germline lookup yields CDR1 PRHDT and CDR2 FYEKMQ (reference sequence). The CDR3 length is 13 residues. With 8 bases removed from V and 4 bases from J, the gap between germline ends came to 13 bases. Points from the study as a whole: The sharing of about 5% of naive CD4 clonotypes was seen across a handful of donors. Generation of non-shared clonotypes was less probable than generation of clonotypes shared by all four donors.

Naive CD8 cells, CD45RO-negative and positively selected for CCR7, excluded terminally differentiated effector memory CD45RA+ cells. None of the donors, who were healthy HIV-negative adults, had recently had acute infections or vaccinations. Donors, without exception, were Caucasian adults residing in Nashville, Tennessee. In regard to this clone: The antigen is unknown.

The table came from immunoSEQ multiplex PCR; TCRdb's copy has only in-frame clones and leaves some out. The sample holds some 2,000,000 clones; around 96% are singletons and the top ten take roughly 1%. The sequencing input was naive CD8+ T cells sorted from blood. The rearrangement links TRBV13 to TRBJ2-3; the D gene is possibly TRBD1 (5 bases). The receptor was isolated from a man younger than 35 in good health. The CDR3: CASGAGKADTQYF. The CDR3 DNA reads TGTGCCAGCGGGGCAGGGAAGGCAGATACGCAGTATTTT.